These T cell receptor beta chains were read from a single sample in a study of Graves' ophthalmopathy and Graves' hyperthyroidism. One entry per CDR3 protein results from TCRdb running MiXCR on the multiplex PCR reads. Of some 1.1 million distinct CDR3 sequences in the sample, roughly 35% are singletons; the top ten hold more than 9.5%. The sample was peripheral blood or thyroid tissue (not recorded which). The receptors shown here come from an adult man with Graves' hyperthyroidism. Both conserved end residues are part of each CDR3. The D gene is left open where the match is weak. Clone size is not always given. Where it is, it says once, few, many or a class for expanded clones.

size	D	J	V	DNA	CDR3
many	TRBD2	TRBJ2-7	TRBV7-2	TGTGCCAGCAGCCCCCGTGTAGCGGGAGGCGAGCAGTACTTC	CASSPRVAGGEQYF
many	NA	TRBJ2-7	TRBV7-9	TGTGCTGCGGAGACCTCCTACGAGCAGTACTTC	CAAETSYEQYF
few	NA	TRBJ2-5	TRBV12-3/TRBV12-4	TGTGCCAGCAGTTTTCGGCTGCGAGAGACCCAGTACTTC	CASSFRLRETQYF
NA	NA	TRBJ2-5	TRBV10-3	TGTGCCAGCGCGAAGGCCAGATCCGTAGGGTCACAAGAGACCCAGTACTTC	CASAKARSVGSQETQYF
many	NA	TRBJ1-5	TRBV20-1	TGCAGTGCACACCTGGGACGGGGGAATAGCAATCAGCCCCAGCATTTT	CSAHLGRGNSNQPQHF
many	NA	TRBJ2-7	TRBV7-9	TGTGCCAGCAGCTTATTTTCGCGACTTCGCTCCTACGAGCAGTACTTC	CASSLFSRLRSYEQYF
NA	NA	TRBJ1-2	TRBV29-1	TGCAGCGTTGTTTTTAGGGGACTAGGGAACTATGGCTACACCTTC	CSVVFRGLGNYGYTF
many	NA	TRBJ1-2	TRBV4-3	TGCGCCAGCAGCCAAGATCGAGGGGGTGGCTACACCTTC	CASSQDRGGGYTF
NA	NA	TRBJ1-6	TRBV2	TGTGCCCTCTCCTATAATTCACCCCTCCACTTT	CALSYNSPLHF
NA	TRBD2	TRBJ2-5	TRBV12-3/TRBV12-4	TGTGCCAGCAGTTTGCAGACTAGCGGGAGAGGGGAGACCCAGTACTTC	CASSLQTSGRGETQYF
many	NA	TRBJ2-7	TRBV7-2	TGTGCCAGCAGCTTAGCGCGCAGCTACGAGCAGTACTTC	CASSLARSYEQYF
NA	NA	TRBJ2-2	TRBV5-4	TGTGCCAGCAGCTCGCTCGCCCAAAGCACCGGGGAGCTGTTTTTT	CASSSLAQSTGELFF
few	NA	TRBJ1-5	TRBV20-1	TGCAGTGCTAGAGATGGGGGGTGGCGAGGCAATCAGCCCCAGCATTTT	CSARDGGWRGNQPQHF
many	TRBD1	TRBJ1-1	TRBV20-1	TGCAGTGCTAGTGGGGACAGGTCGAACACTGAAGCTTTCTTT	CSASGDRSNTEAFF
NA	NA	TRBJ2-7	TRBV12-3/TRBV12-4	TGTGCCAGCAGTTTGTCCAGGGGGGCACTTACCGAGCACTACTTC	CASSLSRGALTEHYF
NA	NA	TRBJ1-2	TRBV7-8	TGTGCCAGCAGCTTCGGGACCCCGTTCCTCGATGGCTACACCTTC	CASSFGTPFLDGYTF
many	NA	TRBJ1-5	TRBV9	TGTGCCAGCAGCGGGGGGGGGGGCCGGCAGCCCCAGCATTTT	CASSGGGGRQPQHF
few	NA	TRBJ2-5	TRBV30	TGTGCCTGTGAGGGAGAGGGGCAAGAGACCCAGTACTTC	CACEGEGQETQYF
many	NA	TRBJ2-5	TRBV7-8	TGTGCCAGCAGCTTAGAAAGGGAACAGACCCAGTACTTC	CASSLEREQTQYF
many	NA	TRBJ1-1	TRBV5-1	TGCGCCAGCAGCAAACTTCGGGCAGAAACGAACACTGAAGCTTTCTTT	CASSKLRAETNTEAFF
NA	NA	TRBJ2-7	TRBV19	TGTGCCAGTAGTGCGGCCTTGGGAGCCTACGAGCAGTACTTC	CASSAALGAYEQYF
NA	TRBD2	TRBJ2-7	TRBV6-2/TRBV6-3	TGTGCCAGCAGTTATTCCGGGACTAGAGACTACGAGCAGTACTTC	CASSYSGTRDYEQYF
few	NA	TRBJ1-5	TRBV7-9	TGTGCCAGCAGTGATCAGGGGTTGGAGCCCCAGCATTTT	CASSDQGLEPQHF
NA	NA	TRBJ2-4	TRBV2	TGTGCCAGCACGACAGGAGCCAAAAACATTCAGTACTTC	CASTTGAKNIQYF
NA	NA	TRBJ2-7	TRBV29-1	TGCAGCGTTGCGTTGGGGGGTCGCCCCTACGAGCAGTACTTC	CSVALGGRPYEQYF
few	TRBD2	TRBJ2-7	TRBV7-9	TGTGCCAGCAGCTCAGTTCCTAGCGGCTACGAGCAGTACTTC	CASSSVPSGYEQYF
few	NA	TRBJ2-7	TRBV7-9	TGTGCCAGCAGCACCGGACCAGTAAGGAACGAGCAGTACTTC	CASSTGPVRNEQYF
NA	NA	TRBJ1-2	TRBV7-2	TGTGCCAGCAGCTTAGTAGGAGGGTTTCAAGTCTATGGCTACACCTTC	CASSLVGGFQVYGYTF
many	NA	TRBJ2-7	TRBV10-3	TGTGCCAAGCGACAGGTCTACGAGCAGTACTTC	CAKRQVYEQYF
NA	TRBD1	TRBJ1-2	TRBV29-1	TGCAGCGTTGGGAGGGGGCTGAGGGATGTCGGCTACACCTTC	CSVGRGLRDVGYTF
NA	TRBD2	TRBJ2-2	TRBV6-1	TGTGCCAGCAGTACGCCTCTAGCGGGAGGTCCCGGGGAGCTGTTTTTT	CASSTPLAGGPGELFF
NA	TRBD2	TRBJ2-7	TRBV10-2	TGTGCCAGCAGGAAAGTCAGCGGGGGAACCTACGAGCAGTACTTC	CASRKVSGGTYEQYF
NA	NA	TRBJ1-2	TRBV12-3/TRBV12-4	TGTGCCAGCAACGAGTGGGATGGCTACACCTTC	CASNEWDGYTF
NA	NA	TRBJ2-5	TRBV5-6	TGTGCCAGCAGCTTATTCCAGGGCAGAAAGACCCAGTACTTC	CASSLFQGRKTQYF
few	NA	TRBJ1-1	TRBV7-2	TGTGCCAGCAGCTTAGTTGGGCGCGAAGGGCCCGCAGGAACTGAAGCTTTCTTT	CASSLVGREGPAGTEAFF
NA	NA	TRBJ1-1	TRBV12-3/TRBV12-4	TGTGCCAGCACCAAAGCAGCGGGGGGGAACACTGAAGCTTTCTTT	CASTKAAGGNTEAFF
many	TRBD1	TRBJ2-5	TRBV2	TGTGCCAGCGAGGACAGACAGGGGACGACAGAGACCCAGTACTTC	CASEDRQGTTETQYF
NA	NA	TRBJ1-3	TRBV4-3	TGCGCCAGCAGCCAAGAAACTTTTGGGGCCTCCTCTGGAAACACCATATATTTT	CASSQETFGASSGNTIYF
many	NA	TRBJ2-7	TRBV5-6	TGTGCCAGCAGCTTTCGGCAGAACTACGAGCAGTACTTC	CASSFRQNYEQYF
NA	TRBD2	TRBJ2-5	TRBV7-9	TGCGCCAGCAGCCAAGAAGAGGGGACTAGCGGGGGGCAAGAGACCCAGTACTTC	CASSQEEGTSGGQETQYF
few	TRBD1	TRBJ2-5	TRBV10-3	TGTGCCAGCAGGGGACAGGTCCGGGACATAGAGACCCAGTACTTC	CASRGQVRDIETQYF
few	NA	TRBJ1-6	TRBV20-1	TGCAGTGCCGAGGACAGATCTTATAATTCACCCCTCCACTTT	CSAEDRSYNSPLHF
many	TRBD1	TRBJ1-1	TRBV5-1	TGCGCCAGCAGCGCTCGACAGGGGGCGCGTACTGAAGCTTTCTTT	CASSARQGARTEAFF
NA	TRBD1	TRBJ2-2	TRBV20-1	TGCAGTGCTAGAGATCAGGGGGCGAACACCGGGGAGCTGTTTTTT	CSARDQGANTGELFF
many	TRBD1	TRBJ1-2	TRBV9	TGTGCCAGCAGCGCAGACAGGGCAGCTAACTATGGCTACACCTTC	CASSADRAANYGYTF
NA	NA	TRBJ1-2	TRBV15	TGTGCCACCAGCAGAGCAATGCAGGCTGGAAACACCTTC	CATSRAMQAGNTF
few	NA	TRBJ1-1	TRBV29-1	TGCAGCGTTGGAGTCGGGGGCGAGGCGGCGACTTTCTTT	CSVGVGGEAATFF
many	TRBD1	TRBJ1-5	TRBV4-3	TGCGCCAGCAGCCAGGACAGGAATCAGCCCCAGCATTTT	CASSQDRNQPQHF
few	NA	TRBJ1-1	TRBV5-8	TGTGCCAGCAGCACCTGGGGGAACACTGAAGCTTTCTTT	CASSTWGNTEAFF
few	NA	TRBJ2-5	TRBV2	TGTGCCAGCAGTGAACTCGGGGGATCGGGACAGCCCCAGTACTTC	CASSELGGSGQPQYF
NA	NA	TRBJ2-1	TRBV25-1	TGTGCCCCAAGGGGTAGCGGACCGCCGACGTTCTTC	CAPRGSGPPTFF
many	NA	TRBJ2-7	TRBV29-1	TGCAGCGTTGAAATGGGAGGGGGCGGGGAGTACTTC	CSVEMGGGGEYF
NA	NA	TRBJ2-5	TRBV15	TGTGCCACCAGCACCTCCTCGGGTCGGTACTTC	CATSTSSGRYF
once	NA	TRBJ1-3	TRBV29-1	TGCAGCGTTGAAAAGAGGGGAACGAGCTCTGGAAACACCATATATTTT	CSVEKRGTSSGNTIYF
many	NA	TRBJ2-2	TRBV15	TGTGCCACCAGCAGGGCCAGCGGGACAGTCACCGGGGAGCTGTTTTTT	CATSRASGTVTGELFF
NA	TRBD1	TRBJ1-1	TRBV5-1	TGCGCCAGCAGCTGGGGGACAGGGGGATTAATGAACACTGAAGCTTTCTTT	CASSWGTGGLMNTEAFF
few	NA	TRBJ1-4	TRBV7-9	TGTGCCAGCAGCTTAGACTCCGGGACCAGGACTGAAAAACTGTTTTTT	CASSLDSGTRTEKLFF
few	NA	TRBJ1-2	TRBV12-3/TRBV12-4	TGTGCCAGCACCTTGGGGGCTAACTATGGCTACACCTTC	CASTLGANYGYTF
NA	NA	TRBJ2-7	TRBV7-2	TGTGCCAGCAGTCTCCCCGGGACGGTGGTTTACGAGCAGTACTTC	CASSLPGTVVYEQYF